A selection of T cell receptor beta chains follows, all from one sample in a study of CD8 T cells in ankylosing spondylitis. TCRdb itself ran the 5' RACE reads through MiXCR, one entry per CDR3 protein. The table records approximately 300,000 distinct CDR3 sequences, around 8% of them present only once. Source material: blood, either unsorted or a sorted T cell fraction (not recorded which). Receptors originate from a male donor with ankylosing spondylitis. Each CDR3 is given with its conserved first and last residue. The order of the fields is J gene, V gene, clone size, D gene, CDR3 protein, CDR3 DNA. The D gene is left open where the match is weak. Rows may omit the clone size; those that give it use once, few, many or a size class.

J gene: TRBJ2-7; V gene: TRBV2; clone size: -; D gene: -; CDR3 protein: CVSSPGQYLAYEQYF; CDR3 DNA: TGTGTCAGCAGTCCAGGACAGTACCTAGCCTACGAGCAGTACTTC
J gene: TRBJ1-1; V gene: TRBV20-1; clone size: -; D gene: TRBD1; CDR3 protein: CSALRQGAGTEAFF; CDR3 DNA: TGCAGTGCTCTAAGACAGGGGGCCGGCACTGAAGCTTTCTTT
J gene: TRBJ2-2; V gene: TRBV5-1; clone size: -; D gene: -; CDR3 protein: CASTIGLATNTGELFF; CDR3 DNA: TGCGCCAGCACAATAGGGCTAGCGACGAACACCGGGGAGCTGTTTTTT
J gene: TRBJ2-6; V gene: TRBV20-1; clone size: many; D gene: -; CDR3 protein: CSASPYRPGANVLTF; CDR3 DNA: TGCAGTGCTAGTCCGTATAGGCCTGGGGCCAACGTCCTGACTTTC
J gene: TRBJ2-1; V gene: TRBV2; clone size: -; D gene: -; CDR3 protein: CASSEQPRPSGEQFF; CDR3 DNA: TGTGCCAGCAGTGAACAGCCGCGACCGAGCGGTGAGCAGTTCTTC
J gene: TRBJ2-7; V gene: TRBV27; clone size: few; D gene: -; CDR3 protein: CASSPLGRAEQYF; CDR3 DNA: TGTGCCAGCAGTCCCCTGGGCAGGGCCGAGCAGTACTTC
J gene: TRBJ2-1; V gene: TRBV12-3/TRBV12-4; clone size: many; D gene: TRBD2; CDR3 protein: CASNPWGLAGAPYNEQFF; CDR3 DNA: TGTGCCAGCAACCCTTGGGGACTAGCGGGAGCCCCCTACAATGAGCAGTTCTTC
J gene: TRBJ2-3; V gene: TRBV30; clone size: -; D gene: -; CDR3 protein: CAWSVGAATADTQYF; CDR3 DNA: TGTGCCTGGAGTGTGGGAGCCGCTACAGCAGATACGCAGTATTTT
J gene: TRBJ1-1; V gene: TRBV7-9; clone size: -; D gene: -; CDR3 protein: CASSVQKQNTEAFF; CDR3 DNA: TGTGCCAGCAGCGTACAGAAACAGAACACTGAAGCTTTCTTT
J gene: TRBJ2-1; V gene: TRBV29-1; clone size: -; D gene: TRBD2; CDR3 protein: CSGRLAPYNEQFF; CDR3 DNA: TGCAGCGGAAGACTAGCCCCCTACAATGAGCAGTTCTTC
J gene: TRBJ2-3; V gene: TRBV29-1; clone size: -; D gene: -; CDR3 protein: CSVEVPGSTDTQYF; CDR3 DNA: TGCAGCGTTGAGGTCCCGGGAAGCACAGATACGCAGTATTTT
J gene: TRBJ1-5; V gene: TRBV6-1; clone size: many; D gene: TRBD1; CDR3 protein: CASSPGQGPHQPQHF; CDR3 DNA: TGTGCCAGCAGCCCGGGACAGGGCCCTCATCAGCCCCAGCATTTT
J gene: TRBJ1-5; V gene: TRBV6-1; clone size: many; D gene: TRBD1; CDR3 protein: CASSPIRQGVGNQPQHF; CDR3 DNA: TGTGCCAGCAGCCCCATCCGACAGGGGGTCGGCAATCAGCCCCAGCATTTT
J gene: TRBJ2-7; V gene: TRBV14; clone size: -; D gene: -; CDR3 protein: CASSQEAGPYEQYF; CDR3 DNA: TGTGCCAGCAGCCAAGAGGCGGGGCCCTACGAGCAGTACTTC
J gene: TRBJ2-7; V gene: TRBV7-3; clone size: few; D gene: -; CDR3 protein: CASSLSGAGNEQYF; CDR3 DNA: TGTGCCAGCAGCTTATCCGGGGCTGGGAACGAGCAGTACTTC
J gene: TRBJ2-5; V gene: TRBV27; clone size: many; D gene: -; CDR3 protein: CASSAGTYQETQYF; CDR3 DNA: TGTGCCAGCAGTGCCGGGACCTACCAAGAGACCCAGTACTTC
J gene: TRBJ2-2; V gene: TRBV5-1; clone size: -; D gene: -; CDR3 protein: CASSLVVGGTGELFF; CDR3 DNA: TGCGCCAGCAGCTTGGTGGTCGGGGGTACCGGGGAGCTGTTTTTT
J gene: TRBJ1-5; V gene: TRBV6-5; clone size: few; D gene: -; CDR3 protein: CASSYSGGNQPQHF; CDR3 DNA: TGTGCCAGCAGTTACTCGGGGGGCAATCAGCCCCAGCATTTT
J gene: TRBJ2-1; V gene: TRBV29-1; clone size: few; D gene: -; CDR3 protein: CSAPVGFGYNEQFF; CDR3 DNA: TGCAGCGCCCCGGTGGGCTTTGGGTACAATGAGCAGTTCTTC
J gene: TRBJ1-6; V gene: TRBV19; clone size: -; D gene: -; CDR3 protein: CASSGLWTEDSPLHF; CDR3 DNA: TGTGCCAGTAGTGGTCTGTGGACGGAGGATTCACCCCTCCACTTT
J gene: TRBJ1-4; V gene: TRBV28; clone size: many; D gene: TRBD1; CDR3 protein: CASSSSGTVNEKLFF; CDR3 DNA: TGTGCCAGCAGTTCCTCCGGGACAGTTAATGAAAAACTGTTTTTT
J gene: TRBJ2-1; V gene: TRBV7-2; clone size: -; D gene: TRBD2; CDR3 protein: CASSRQWLAGVTEQFF; CDR3 DNA: TGTGCCAGCAGCCGCCAGTGGCTAGCGGGAGTAACTGAGCAGTTCTTC
J gene: TRBJ1-2; V gene: TRBV4-3; clone size: many; D gene: -; CDR3 protein: CASSQDRDNYGYTF; CDR3 DNA: TGCGCCAGCAGCCAAGACAGGGATAACTATGGCTACACCTTC
J gene: TRBJ2-1; V gene: TRBV5-1; clone size: many; D gene: -; CDR3 protein: CASSLGALRNPRNEQFF; CDR3 DNA: TGCGCCAGCAGCTTGGGGGCCTTGCGGAACCCAAGAAATGAGCAGTTCTTC
J gene: TRBJ2-5; V gene: TRBV6-1; clone size: -; D gene: -; CDR3 protein: CASSGPGVLETQYF; CDR3 DNA: TGTGCCAGCAGTGGCCCAGGGGTTCTAGAGACCCAGTACTTC
J gene: TRBJ1-2; V gene: TRBV27; clone size: few; D gene: TRBD1; CDR3 protein: CASSLSVGTGVGYTF; CDR3 DNA: TGTGCCAGCAGTTTATCGGTTGGGACAGGGGTCGGCTACACCTTC
J gene: TRBJ1-5; V gene: TRBV4-3; clone size: few; D gene: -; CDR3 protein: CASSQDVSNQPQHF; CDR3 DNA: TGCGCCAGCAGCCAGGACGTTAGCAATCAGCCCCAGCATTTT
J gene: TRBJ2-5; V gene: TRBV29-1; clone size: -; D gene: TRBD1; CDR3 protein: CSAEAGQGKTQHF; CDR3 DNA: TGCAGCGCCGAGGCGGGACAGGGAAAGACCCAGCACTTC
J gene: TRBJ2-2; V gene: TRBV4-3; clone size: -; D gene: TRBD2; CDR3 protein: CASSQRMPSGRRVGTGELFF; CDR3 DNA: TGCGCCAGCAGCCAACGGATGCCCAGCGGGAGGCGAGTGGGGACCGGGGAGCTGTTTTTT
J gene: TRBJ1-2; V gene: TRBV12-3/TRBV12-4; clone size: -; D gene: TRBD1; CDR3 protein: CASSFLRDSSNYGYTF; CDR3 DNA: TGTGCCAGCAGTTTCCTGCGGGACAGTTCAAACTATGGCTACACCTTC
J gene: TRBJ2-2; V gene: TRBV25-1; clone size: many; D gene: -; CDR3 protein: CASMAGSTGELFF; CDR3 DNA: TGTGCCAGCATGGCAGGGAGCACCGGGGAGCTGTTTTTT
J gene: TRBJ2-1; V gene: TRBV6-5; clone size: -; D gene: TRBD2; CDR3 protein: CASTSPGGEQFF; CDR3 DNA: TGTGCCAGCACCTCACCGGGAGGGGAGCAGTTCTTC
J gene: TRBJ2-7; V gene: TRBV20-1; clone size: -; D gene: TRBD2; CDR3 protein: CSASGGLAGGREQYF; CDR3 DNA: TGCAGTGCTAGTGGGGGACTAGCGGGAGGAAGGGAGCAGTACTTC
J gene: TRBJ2-2; V gene: TRBV5-6; clone size: few; D gene: TRBD1; CDR3 protein: CASSLTGDNTGELFF; CDR3 DNA: TGTGCCAGCAGCTTGACAGGGGACAACACCGGGGAGCTGTTTTTT
J gene: TRBJ2-3; V gene: TRBV7-3; clone size: few; D gene: -; CDR3 protein: CASSLNGARIDTQYF; CDR3 DNA: TGTGCCAGCAGCCTAAACGGGGCACGGATAGATACGCAGTATTTT
J gene: TRBJ1-1; V gene: TRBV3-1; clone size: -; D gene: -; CDR3 protein: CASSGWAAGNTEAFF; CDR3 DNA: TGTGCCAGCAGCGGATGGGCCGCCGGGAACACTGAAGCTTTCTTT
J gene: TRBJ1-1; V gene: TRBV5-1; clone size: few; D gene: -; CDR3 protein: CASSLESIARVVEAFF; CDR3 DNA: TGCGCCAGCAGCTTGGAATCGATTGCCAGGGTGGTGGAAGCTTTCTTT
J gene: TRBJ2-1; V gene: TRBV5-1; clone size: few; D gene: TRBD2; CDR3 protein: CASSAGRLAADNEQFF; CDR3 DNA: TGCGCCAGCAGCGCCGGACGGCTAGCGGCCGACAATGAGCAGTTCTTC
J gene: TRBJ2-5; V gene: TRBV12-3/TRBV12-4; clone size: many; D gene: TRBD2; CDR3 protein: CASSLVAGEGETQYF; CDR3 DNA: TGTGCCAGCAGTTTAGTAGCGGGAGAGGGTGAGACCCAGTACTTC
J gene: TRBJ2-5; V gene: TRBV6-1; clone size: many; D gene: -; CDR3 protein: CASYNRGLGETQYF; CDR3 DNA: TGTGCCAGCTATAACCGGGGCCTCGGGGAGACCCAGTACTTC
J gene: TRBJ2-2; V gene: TRBV7-9; clone size: -; D gene: TRBD1; CDR3 protein: CASSSTGQGVDTGELFF; CDR3 DNA: TGTGCCAGCAGCTCCACGGGACAGGGGGTAGACACCGGGGAGCTGTTTTTT
J gene: TRBJ2-7; V gene: TRBV2; clone size: -; D gene: -; CDR3 protein: CASGLGRYEQYF; CDR3 DNA: TGTGCCAGCGGTCTAGGACGGTACGAGCAGTACTTC
J gene: TRBJ1-1; V gene: TRBV20-1; clone size: many; D gene: -; CDR3 protein: CSARGAGRYTEAFF; CDR3 DNA: TGCAGTGCTAGAGGAGCAGGGAGGTACACTGAAGCTTTCTTT
J gene: TRBJ2-7; V gene: TRBV6-2/TRBV6-3; clone size: -; D gene: -; CDR3 protein: CASRPPDGRGAYEQYF; CDR3 DNA: TGTGCCAGCAGGCCCCCGGACGGGAGAGGGGCCTACGAGCAGTACTTC
J gene: TRBJ2-3; V gene: TRBV5-1; clone size: few; D gene: -; CDR3 protein: CASSLAGSHRTDTQYF; CDR3 DNA: TGCGCCAGCAGCTTGGCCGGGTCCCACCGCACAGATACGCAGTATTTT
J gene: TRBJ2-1; V gene: TRBV7-3; clone size: many; D gene: TRBD1; CDR3 protein: CASSLGGTGGDNEQFF; CDR3 DNA: TGTGCCAGCAGCTTAGGCGGGACAGGGGGAGACAATGAGCAGTTCTTC
J gene: TRBJ2-4; V gene: TRBV20-1; clone size: few; D gene: -; CDR3 protein: CSAREDDKNIQYF; CDR3 DNA: TGCAGTGCTAGAGAGGACGACAAAAACATTCAGTACTTC
J gene: TRBJ2-3; V gene: TRBV9; clone size: few; D gene: -; CDR3 protein: CASSVGGGTQYF; CDR3 DNA: TGTGCCAGCAGCGTAGGGGGAGGTACGCAGTATTTT
J gene: TRBJ2-1; V gene: TRBV4-2; clone size: -; D gene: -; CDR3 protein: CASSQDLQSNEQFF; CDR3 DNA: TGTGCCAGCAGCCAAGATCTACAGAGCAATGAGCAGTTCTTC